This T cell receptor beta chain was retrieved from a study of T cells in Graves' hyperthyroidism and ophthalmopathy. Looking at the study overall: Peripheral blood was acquired at first diagnosis, ahead of any therapy whatsoever. Findings of the study overall: The blood repertoire included most of the expanded thyroid clonotypes above 0.001.

Trimming left V 5 bases short and J 3 bases short, with 17 bases between. The CDR3 covers 16 residues. CDR1 and CDR2 (germline): MNHEY, SMNVEV (reference sequence). Amplified TCR beta CDR3 regions came from RNA transcripts. A set of HTBI primers served as the primers for a first-round RT-PCR of the TCR CDR3. TCRdb reprocessed the multiplex PCR reads with MiXCR, giving one entry per CDR3 protein. Here the sample spans a few hundred thousand distinct CDR3 sequences, roughly 15% being singletons. This clonotype was observed a handful of times. Its antigen remains unknown. The study left out patients who had uncontrolled infection, other autoimmune disease, pregnancy or lactation. PBMCs were collected from an approximately 9.3 ml volume of fresh peripheral blood.

This TCR came from a woman aged 25 to 39 with Graves' ophthalmopathy. Sequencing input: blood. The genes are TRBV27 and TRBJ1-3, with no clear D. The chain's CDR3 is CASSPYSGRFGNTIYF. The CDR3 nucleotides read TGTGCCAGCAGTCCCTACTCCGGCAGGTTTGGAAACACCATATATTTT.